This T cell receptor beta chain was found in a study of identical twins. This clonotype was detected only a few times. The V gene's germline CDR1 is SNHLY and CDR2 FYNNEI. V gave up 4 bases and J gave up 3 bases; unmatched junction bases: 7. This CDR3 is built from 15 residues. TCRdb processed the 5' RACE reads anew with MiXCR; each CDR3 protein has one entry. The data contain hundreds of thousands of distinct CDR3 sequences, over 8.5% of them singletons. These data were also filed under a second study, of yellow fever vaccine responses in identical twins.

The clonotype originates from a woman in her late teens or twenties in good health. This chain connects TRBV2 to TRBJ2-3; 7 bases match TRBD2. The specimen was PBMCs. The CDR3 region is CASSASAGSTDTQYF. The CDR3 DNA follows: TGTGCCAGCAGTGCGTCAGCGGGATCGACAGATACGCAGTATTTT.